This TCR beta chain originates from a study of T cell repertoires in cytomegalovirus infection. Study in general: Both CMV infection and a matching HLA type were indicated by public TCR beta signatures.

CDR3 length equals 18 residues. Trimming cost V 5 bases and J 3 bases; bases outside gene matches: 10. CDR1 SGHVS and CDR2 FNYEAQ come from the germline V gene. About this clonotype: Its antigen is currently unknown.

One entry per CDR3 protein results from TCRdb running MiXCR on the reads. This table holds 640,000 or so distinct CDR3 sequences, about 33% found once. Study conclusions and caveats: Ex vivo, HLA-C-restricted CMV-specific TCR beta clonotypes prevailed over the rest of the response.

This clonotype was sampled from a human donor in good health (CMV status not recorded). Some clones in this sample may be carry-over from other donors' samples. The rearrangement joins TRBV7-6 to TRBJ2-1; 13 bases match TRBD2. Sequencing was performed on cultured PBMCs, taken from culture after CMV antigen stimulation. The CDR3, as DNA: TGTGCCAGCAGCCAGACTAGCGGGGGGACCCCCTTCTACAATGAGCAGTTCTTC. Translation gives CASSQTSGGTPFYNEQFF. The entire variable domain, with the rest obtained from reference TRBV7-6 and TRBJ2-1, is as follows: GAGVSQSPRYKVTKRGQDVALRCDPISGHVSLYWYRQALGQGPEFLTYFNYEAQQDKSGLPNDRFSAERPEGSISTLTIQRTEQRDSAMYRCASSQTSGGTPFYNEQFFGPGTRLTVL.